These 14 T cell receptor beta chains were all obtained from the same sample, sequenced in a study of blood T cell repertoires in COVID-19. The assay was immunoSEQ multiplex PCR, and TCRdb's table has in-frame clones only and misses some. In the table there are 150,000 to 200,000 clones, roughly 81% of which are singletons. The material sequenced was peripheral blood. These receptors all stem from a woman in her forties or fifties with COVID-19, enrolled during active disease.

The V and J genes are TRBV19 and TRBJ1-1; possibly TRBD1 for D (6 bases). In germline, CDR1 is LNHDA, CDR2 SQIVND (reference sequence). V lost 8 bases, J lost 4 bases, and 20 bases lay in between. This CDR3 has 15 residues. CDR3 sequence reads: CASDPGVQGRTEAFF. The CDR3 nucleotides are TGTGCCAGTGACCCCGGGGTACAGGGTCGCACTGAAGCTTTCTTT.

The rearrangement uses TRBV5-4 and TRBJ2-3, with 7 bases matching TRBD1. CDR1 and CDR2 (germline): SGHNT, YYREEE (reference sequence). Trimming removed 0 bases from V and 2 bases from J; junction bases left unmatched: 3. The CDR3 runs to 15 residues. The CDR3 DNA is TGTGCCAGCAGCTTGGACAGGGGTCACACAGATACGCAGTATTTT. Translating gives CASSLDRGHTDTQYF.

The gene calls are TRBV19 and TRBJ2-7, with 11 bases that match TRBD1. This CDR3 contains 15 residues. Germline V lookup: CDR1 LNHDA, CDR2 SQIVND (reference sequence). J lost 4 bases, V lost 5 bases, and 7 bases had no gene match. The CDR3, as DNA: TGTGCCAGTAGTTCCAGGGGACAGGGGGTATACGAGCAGTACTTC. This translates into CASSSRGQGVYEQYF. Drawing the rest from reference TRBV19 and TRBJ2-7, the complete variable domain is DGGITQSPKYLFRKEGQNVTLSCEQNLNHDAMYWYRQDPGQGLRLIYYSQIVNDFQKGDIAEGYSVSREKKESFPLTVTSAQKNPTAFYLCASSSRGQGVYEQYFGPGTRLTVT.

In this sample, this clone turned up a few times. The gene calls are TRBV9 and TRBJ2-2, with 8 positions matching TRBD1. Germline trimming cut 2 bases from V and 4 bases from J; bases unmatched to any gene: 7. The V gene's germline CDR1 is SGDLS and CDR2 YYNGEE. The CDR3 is 16 amino acids. CDR3 loop: CASSVGTGVFTGELFF. For the CDR3, the DNA is TGTGCCAGCAGCGTCGGGACAGGCGTATTCACCGGGGAGCTGTTTTTT.

This clone was seen just once. The chain links TRBV2 to TRBJ2-3; 16 bases align to TRBD2. CDR1 and CDR2 from the germline V gene are SNHLY and FYNNEI. The V and J ends lost 5 bases and 9 bases, in that order; junction bases with no gene match: 8. This CDR3 is built from 16 residues. The CDR3 region has the DNA TGTGCCAGCAGTACCGGGACTAGCGGGGGGGGCCGGACGCAGTATTTT. Translated: CASSTGTSGGGRTQYF.

The chain links TRBV28 to TRBJ1-3, with a weak D call TRBD1 (6 bases). V was clipped by 6 bases and J by 4 bases, with 19 bases between them. Germline V lookup: CDR1 MDHEN, CDR2 SYDVKM. This CDR3 is built from 16 residues. The DNA for the CDR3 is TGTGCCAGCAGGCCCCAGACAGGAGAGGGGGGAAACACCATATATTTT. Its translation is CASRPQTGEGGNTIYF.

This clone has just a few counts. The chain recombines TRBV7-9 with TRBJ1-1; possibly TRBD1 for D (5 bases). Germline V lookup: CDR1 SEHNR, CDR2 FQNEAQ (reference sequence). This CDR3 is built from 15 residues. Trimming pared 5 bases from V and 1 base from J, leaving 14 bases between. CDR3 DNA sequence: TGTGCCAGCAGCAAGACGGGACTCTGGAACACTGAAGCTTTCTTT. Its translation: CASSKTGLWNTEAFF. Looking up the rest from reference TRBV7-9 and TRBJ1-1 gives the full variable domain: DTGVSQNPRHKITKRGQNVTFRCDPISEHNRLYWYRQTLGQGPEFLTYFQNEAQLEKSRLLSDRFSAERPKGSFSTLEIQRTEQGDSAMYLCASSKTGLWNTEAFFGQGTRLTVV.

Details on this clone: Other DNA sequences within the sample encode an identical CDR3. The chain carries TRBV28 and TRBJ1-4; D possibly corresponds to TRBD1 (5 bases). Trimming pared 1 base from V and 7 bases from J, leaving 10 bases between. The CDR3 totals 14 residues. CDR1 is MDHEN and CDR2 is SYDVKM in the germline V gene. The CDR3 sequence is CASSLSGGGEKLFF. The CDR3 DNA sequence: TGTGCCAGCAGTTTATCTGGGGGAGGTGAAAAACTGTTTTTT.

This clone came up once. V and J are TRBV5-1 and TRBJ2-3; TRBD2 matches at 14 bases. CDR3 length: 15 residues. V gave up 8 bases and J gave up 4 bases; unmatched junction bases: 6. Germline values: CDR1 SGHRS, CDR2 YFSETQ. The CDR3 coding sequence is TGCGCCAGTTCGACTAGCGGGGGGGCTGCAGATACGCAGTATTTT. It specifies CASSTSGGAADTQYF.

The rearrangement links TRBV7-9 to TRBJ1-2; D remains unclear. With 10 bases removed from V and 3 bases from J, the gap between germline ends came to 12 bases. Germline CDR1 is SEHNR and CDR2 is FQNEAQ (reference sequence). CDR3 length: 12 residues. The CDR3 is CAIKEPDYGYTF. CDR3 DNA: TGTGCCATCAAGGAGCCCGACTATGGCTACACCTTC.

This rearrangement joins TRBV14 to TRBJ2-1; TRBD1 agrees at 7 bases. The V and J ends lost 1 base and 7 bases, in that order; junction bases with no gene match: 7. The CDR3 runs to 15 residues. Germline loops: CDR1 SGHDN, CDR2 FVKESK. CDR3 in amino acids: CASSQAVGGRNEQFF. For the CDR3, the DNA is TGTGCCAGCAGCCAAGCCGTAGGGGGCAGGAATGAGCAGTTCTTC.

The chain carries TRBV19 and TRBJ1-1, with D maybe TRBD1 (6 bases). Trimming removed 3 bases at V and 3 bases at J, with 14 bases between. The CDR3 runs 15 residues. Germline V gives CDR1 LNHDA, CDR2 SQIVND (reference sequence). The CDR3 reads CASSISATGHTEAFF. The CDR3 nucleotides read TGTGCCAGTAGTATCTCGGCAACAGGGCACACTGAAGCTTTCTTT.

This chain uses TRBV19 with TRBJ2-1, with 9 bases identical to TRBD1. Trimming at V came to 3 bases and at J to 1 base, leaving 7 bases not matched to a gene. CDR1 and CDR2 from the germline V gene are LNHDA and SQIVND (reference sequence). The CDR3 runs to 17 residues. CDR3 amino acids: CASSMLQGATSYNEQFF. CDR3 DNA: TGTGCCAGTAGTATGTTACAGGGGGCCACGTCCTACAATGAGCAGTTCTTC.

The rearrangement links TRBV11-2 to TRBJ2-2, with D possibly matching TRBD1 (6 bases). CDR3 length: 14 amino acids. Trimming took 5 bases from V and 4 from J, leaving 11 bases between them. CDR1 is SGHAT, CDR2 FQNNGV, per germline. CDR3 DNA sequence: TGTGCCAGCAGCGAGGGACAAGGCACCGGGGAGCTGTTTTTT. Translated, it gives CASSEGQGTGELFF. Full variable domain (rest looked up from reference TRBV11-2 and TRBJ2-2): EAGVAQSPRYKIIEKRQSVAFWCNPISGHATLYWYQQILGQGPKLLIQFQNNGVVDDSQLPKDRFSAERLKGVDSTLKIQPAKLEDSAVYLCASSEGQGTGELFFGEGSRLTVL.